A selection of T cell receptor beta chains follows, all from one sample in a study of CD8 T cells in Susac syndrome. A single record per CDR3 protein comes from TCRdb applying MiXCR to the immunoSEQ multiplex PCR reads. The sample yields 120,000 to 150,000 distinct CDR3 sequences, less than 95% seen once. The specimen was CD4+ T cells from PBMCs. The receptors come from a human donor in good health. Both conserved end residues are part of each CDR3. Fields, in order: V gene, D gene, J gene, clone size, CDR3 DNA, CDR3 protein. A D gene is named only where the DNA matches it firmly. Size is omitted from some rows. Given values are once, few, many or a class for expanded clones.

v_gene: TRBV9
d_gene: TRBD1
j_gene: TRBJ2-7
abundance: .
CDR3nt: TGTGCCAGCAGCGTAGTTGGGGACAGCTCCTACGAGCAGTACTTC
CDR3aa: CASSVVGDSSYEQYF

v_gene: TRBV25-1
d_gene: TRBD1
j_gene: TRBJ2-7
abundance: .
CDR3nt: TGTGCCAGCAGTGAAGAGGGACAGGGGAGCGAGCAGTACTTC
CDR3aa: CASSEEGQGSEQYF

v_gene: TRBV3-1
d_gene: .
j_gene: TRBJ2-2
abundance: .
CDR3nt: TGTGCCAGCAGCCAAAGTCGTAGGAGGGCAGAAGACACCGGGGAGCTGTTTTTT
CDR3aa: CASSQSRRRAEDTGELFF

v_gene: TRBV9
d_gene: .
j_gene: TRBJ2-5
abundance: .
CDR3nt: TGTGCCAGCAGCGCCGGGTACGAGACCCAGTACTTC
CDR3aa: CASSAGYETQYF

v_gene: TRBV5-7
d_gene: TRBD1
j_gene: TRBJ2-3
abundance: .
CDR3nt: TGTGCCAGCAGCCTAGGACAGGGGTGGGCAGATACGCAGTATTTT
CDR3aa: CASSLGQGWADTQYF

v_gene: TRBV6-2/TRBV6-3
d_gene: .
j_gene: TRBJ2-3
abundance: .
CDR3nt: TGTGCCAGCAGTTACTTGGGAGGATCCACAGATACGCAGTATTTT
CDR3aa: CASSYLGGSTDTQYF

v_gene: TRBV7-2
d_gene: .
j_gene: TRBJ1-5
abundance: .
CDR3nt: TGTGCCAGCAGTATAGCGGCCTACAGCAATCAGCCCCAGCATTTT
CDR3aa: CASSIAAYSNQPQHF

v_gene: TRBV20-1
d_gene: .
j_gene: TRBJ2-7
abundance: .
CDR3nt: TGCAGTGCTAGAGATATGGCGACGGCCTACGAGCAGTACTTC
CDR3aa: CSARDMATAYEQYF

v_gene: TRBV2
d_gene: TRBD1
j_gene: TRBJ1-1
abundance: .
CDR3nt: TGTGCCAGCAGGGACAGGGAGAACACTGAAGCTTTCTTT
CDR3aa: CASRDRENTEAFF

v_gene: TRBV14
d_gene: TRBD2
j_gene: TRBJ2-7
abundance: .
CDR3nt: TGTGCCAGCAGCAGGACTAGCGGATCCCCCTCCTACGAGCAGTACTTC
CDR3aa: CASSRTSGSPSYEQYF

v_gene: TRBV5-1
d_gene: .
j_gene: TRBJ1-1
abundance: .
CDR3nt: TGCGCCAGCAGCTTGGATAAGGTTGTGAACACTGAAGCTTTCTTT
CDR3aa: CASSLDKVVNTEAFF

v_gene: TRBV28
d_gene: .
j_gene: TRBJ1-5
abundance: .
CDR3nt: TGTGCCAGCAGTTTTGGATACGGCAATCAGCCCCAGCATTTT
CDR3aa: CASSFGYGNQPQHF

v_gene: TRBV9
d_gene: TRBD2
j_gene: TRBJ2-1
abundance: .
CDR3nt: TGTGCCAGCAGCCAAGGGACTAGCGGGAGTTATGAGCAGTTCTTC
CDR3aa: CASSQGTSGSYEQFF

v_gene: TRBV5-4
d_gene: TRBD2
j_gene: TRBJ2-1
abundance: once
CDR3nt: TGTGCCAGCAGCTCCCAGCGGGAGAGTTCCTACAATGAGCAGTTCTTC
CDR3aa: CASSSQRESSYNEQFF

v_gene: TRBV5-4
d_gene: TRBD2
j_gene: TRBJ2-7
abundance: .
CDR3nt: TGTGCCAGCAGCTCGGGGGGGACACAGGGTTACGAGCAGTACTTC
CDR3aa: CASSSGGTQGYEQYF

v_gene: TRBV5-4
d_gene: .
j_gene: TRBJ1-2
abundance: .
CDR3nt: TGTGCCAGCAGCTTGATCCGTACAGGGCATGGCTACACCTTC
CDR3aa: CASSLIRTGHGYTF

v_gene: TRBV20-1
d_gene: .
j_gene: TRBJ1-2
abundance: .
CDR3nt: TGCAGTGCTAGAACCCGGGGCTCCTATGGCTACACCTTC
CDR3aa: CSARTRGSYGYTF

v_gene: TRBV20-1
d_gene: .
j_gene: TRBJ1-2
abundance: .
CDR3nt: TGCAGTGCTAGGCCTTGGGGTTTCTATGGCTACACCTTC
CDR3aa: CSARPWGFYGYTF

v_gene: TRBV19
d_gene: TRBD1
j_gene: TRBJ2-4
abundance: .
CDR3nt: TGTGCCAGTAGTCCCCACAGGGGCTTGATGGGATTC
CDR3aa: CASSPHRGLMGF

v_gene: TRBV3-1
d_gene: .
j_gene: TRBJ2-7
abundance: .
CDR3nt: TGTGCCAGCAGTCTATTCAGGGGCCCTCACGAGCAGTACTTC
CDR3aa: CASSLFRGPHEQYF

v_gene: TRBV7-3
d_gene: .
j_gene: TRBJ2-7
abundance: .
CDR3nt: TGTGCCAGCAGGTCAGGGGAATCGGACGAGCAGTACTTC
CDR3aa: CASRSGESDEQYF

v_gene: TRBV9
d_gene: TRBD2
j_gene: TRBJ2-2
abundance: .
CDR3nt: TGTGCCAGCAGCCTGACTAGCGGGGGGAACACCGGGGAGCTGTTTTTT
CDR3aa: CASSLTSGGNTGELFF

v_gene: TRBV23-1
d_gene: .
j_gene: TRBJ1-2
abundance: .
CDR3nt: TGCGCCAGCAATACAGATGGCTACACCTTC
CDR3aa: CASNTDGYTF

v_gene: TRBV3-1
d_gene: .
j_gene: TRBJ1-2
abundance: .
CDR3nt: TGTGCCAGCAGCCAAGAAGGGCGGGTCGGGGGCTATGGCTACACCTTC
CDR3aa: CASSQEGRVGGYGYTF

v_gene: TRBV4-1
d_gene: TRBD1
j_gene: TRBJ2-5
abundance: .
CDR3nt: TGCGCCAGCAGCCAGGACAGGGTCCAAGAGACCCAGTACTTC
CDR3aa: CASSQDRVQETQYF